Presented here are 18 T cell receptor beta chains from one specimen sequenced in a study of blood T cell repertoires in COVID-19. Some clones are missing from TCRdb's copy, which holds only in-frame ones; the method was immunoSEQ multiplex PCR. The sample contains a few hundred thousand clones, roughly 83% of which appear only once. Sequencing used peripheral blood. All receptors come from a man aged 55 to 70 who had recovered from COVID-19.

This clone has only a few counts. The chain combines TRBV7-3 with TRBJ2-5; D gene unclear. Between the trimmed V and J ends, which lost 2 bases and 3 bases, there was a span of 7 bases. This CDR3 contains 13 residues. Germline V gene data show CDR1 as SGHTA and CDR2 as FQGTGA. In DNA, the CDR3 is TGTGCCAGCAGCTTATCGGCGGAAGAGACCCAGTACTTC. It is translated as CASSLSAEETQYF.

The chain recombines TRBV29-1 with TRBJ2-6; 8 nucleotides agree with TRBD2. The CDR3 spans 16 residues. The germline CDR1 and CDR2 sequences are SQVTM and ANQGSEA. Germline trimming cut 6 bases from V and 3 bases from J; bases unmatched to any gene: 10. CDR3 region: CSVKGTRESGANVLTF. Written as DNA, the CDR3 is TGCAGCGTGAAAGGGACTAGGGAGAGTGGGGCCAACGTCCTGACTTTC.

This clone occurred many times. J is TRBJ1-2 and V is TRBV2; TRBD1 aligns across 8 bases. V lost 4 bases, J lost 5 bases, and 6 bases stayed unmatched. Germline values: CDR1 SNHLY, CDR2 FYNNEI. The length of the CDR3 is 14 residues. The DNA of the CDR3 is TGTGCCAGCAGTGTTCGGACAGGGATGTATGGCTACACCTTC. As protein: CASSVRTGMYGYTF.

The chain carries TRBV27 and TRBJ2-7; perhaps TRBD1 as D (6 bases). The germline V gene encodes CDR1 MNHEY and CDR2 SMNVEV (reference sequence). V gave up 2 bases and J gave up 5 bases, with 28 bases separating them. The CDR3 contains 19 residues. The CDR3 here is CASSLRVLGRQANFHEQYF. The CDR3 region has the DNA TGTGCCAGCAGTTTAAGAGTTTTGGGCCGACAGGCGAACTTCCACGAGCAGTACTTC.

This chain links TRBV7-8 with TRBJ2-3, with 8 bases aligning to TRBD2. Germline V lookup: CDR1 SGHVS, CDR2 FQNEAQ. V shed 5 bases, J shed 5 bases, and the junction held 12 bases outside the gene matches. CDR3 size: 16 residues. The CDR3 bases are TGTGCCAGCAGCAGGAATAGCGGGGCCTACGAAGATACGCAGTATTTT. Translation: CASSRNSGAYEDTQYF.

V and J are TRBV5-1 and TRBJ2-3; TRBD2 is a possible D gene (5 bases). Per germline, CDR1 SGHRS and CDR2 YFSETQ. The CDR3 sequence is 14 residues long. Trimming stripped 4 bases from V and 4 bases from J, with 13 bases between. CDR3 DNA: TGCGCCAGCAGCCGCCGGGATGGCTCAGATACGCAGTATTTT. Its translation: CASSRRDGSDTQYF.

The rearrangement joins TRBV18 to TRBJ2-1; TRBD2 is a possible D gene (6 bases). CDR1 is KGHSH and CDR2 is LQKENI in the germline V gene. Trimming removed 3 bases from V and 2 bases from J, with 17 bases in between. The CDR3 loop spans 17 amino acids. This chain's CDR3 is CASSPSTSLITYNEQFF. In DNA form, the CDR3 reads TGTGCCAGCTCACCGTCAACTAGCCTCATTACCTACAATGAGCAGTTCTTC.

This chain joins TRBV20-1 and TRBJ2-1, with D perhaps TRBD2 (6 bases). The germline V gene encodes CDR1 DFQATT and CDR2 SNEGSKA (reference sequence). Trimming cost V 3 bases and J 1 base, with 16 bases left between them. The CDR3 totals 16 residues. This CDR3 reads CSASGGGRVSYNEQFF. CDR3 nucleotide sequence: TGCAGTGCTAGTGGGGGAGGACGGGTTTCCTACAATGAGCAGTTCTTC.

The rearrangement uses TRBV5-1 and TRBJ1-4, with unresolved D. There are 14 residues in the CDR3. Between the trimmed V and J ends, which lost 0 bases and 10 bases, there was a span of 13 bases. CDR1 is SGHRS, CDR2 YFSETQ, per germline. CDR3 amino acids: CASSLGGLEGKLFF. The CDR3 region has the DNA TGCGCCAGCAGCTTGGGTGGGCTGGAGGGAAAACTGTTTTTT.

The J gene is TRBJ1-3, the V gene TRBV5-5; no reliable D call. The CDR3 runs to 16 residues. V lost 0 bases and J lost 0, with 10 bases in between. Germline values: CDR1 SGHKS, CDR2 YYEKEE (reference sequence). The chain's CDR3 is CASSLEATHSGNTIYF. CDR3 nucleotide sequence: TGTGCCAGCAGCTTGGAGGCGACACACTCTGGAAACACCATATATTTT. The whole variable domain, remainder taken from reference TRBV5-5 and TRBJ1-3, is DAGVTQSPTHLIKTRGQQVTLRCSPISGHKSVSWYQQVLGQGPQFIFQYYEKEERGRGNFPDRFSARQFPNYSSELNVNALLLGDSALYLCASSLEATHSGNTIYFGEGSWLTVV.

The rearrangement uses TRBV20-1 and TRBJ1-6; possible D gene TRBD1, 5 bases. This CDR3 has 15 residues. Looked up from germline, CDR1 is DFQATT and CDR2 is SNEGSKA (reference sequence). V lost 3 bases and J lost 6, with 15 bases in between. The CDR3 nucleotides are TGCAGTGCTAGTTCCGCGGGGCAGGGTAATTCACCCCTCCACTTT. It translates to CSASSAGQGNSPLHF.

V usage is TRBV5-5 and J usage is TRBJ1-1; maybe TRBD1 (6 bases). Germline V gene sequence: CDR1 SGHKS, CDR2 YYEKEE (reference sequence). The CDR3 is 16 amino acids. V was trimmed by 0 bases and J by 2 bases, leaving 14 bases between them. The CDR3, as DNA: TGTGCCAGCAGCTTGGACCCGACAGGCGGAAACACTGAAGCTTTCTTT. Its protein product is CASSLDPTGGNTEAFF.

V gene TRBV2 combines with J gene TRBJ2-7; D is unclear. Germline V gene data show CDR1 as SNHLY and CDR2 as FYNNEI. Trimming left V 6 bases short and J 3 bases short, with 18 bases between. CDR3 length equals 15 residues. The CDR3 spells CASRVDISRRYEQYF. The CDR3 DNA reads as TGTGCCAGCAGGGTCGACATTTCCAGACGCTACGAGCAGTACTTC. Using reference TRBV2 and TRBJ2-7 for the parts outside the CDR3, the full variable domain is EPEVTQTPSHQVTQMGQEVILRCVPISNHLYFYWYRQILGQKVEFLVSFYNNEISEKSEIFDDQFSVERPDGSNFTLKIRSTKLEDSAMYFCASRVDISRRYEQYFGPGTRLTVT.

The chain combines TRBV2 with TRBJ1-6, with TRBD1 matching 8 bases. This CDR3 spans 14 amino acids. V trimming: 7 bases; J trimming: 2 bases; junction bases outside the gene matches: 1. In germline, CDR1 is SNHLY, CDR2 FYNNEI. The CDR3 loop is CASTGGAYNSPLHF. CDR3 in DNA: TGTGCCAGCACAGGGGGCGCCTATAATTCACCCCTCCACTTT.

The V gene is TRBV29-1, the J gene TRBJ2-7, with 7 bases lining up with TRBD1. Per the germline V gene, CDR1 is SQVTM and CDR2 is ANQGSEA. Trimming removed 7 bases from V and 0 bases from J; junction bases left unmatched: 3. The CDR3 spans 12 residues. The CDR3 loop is CSARDSSYEQYF. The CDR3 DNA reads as TGCAGCGCCCGGGACAGCTCCTACGAGCAGTACTTC.

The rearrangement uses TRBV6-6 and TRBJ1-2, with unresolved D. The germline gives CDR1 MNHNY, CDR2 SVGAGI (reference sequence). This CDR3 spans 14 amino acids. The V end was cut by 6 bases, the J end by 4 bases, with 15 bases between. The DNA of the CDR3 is TGTGCCAGCAGAACCGGGGAAATTCCCTATGGCTACACCTTC. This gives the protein CASRTGEIPYGYTF.

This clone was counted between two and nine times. The CDR3 DNA reads TGTGCCAGCAGTTTGAGGGTAGGCACCGGGGAGCTGTTTTTT. It yields the protein CASSLRVGTGELFF. The gene calls are TRBV2 and TRBJ2-2; D might be TRBD2 (5 bases). The CDR3 extends over 14 amino acids. V dropped 5 bases and J dropped 4 bases, with 11 bases sitting between them. CDR1 and CDR2 from the germline V gene are SNHLY and FYNNEI. Variable domain in full (rest from reference TRBV2 and TRBJ2-2): EPEVTQTPSHQVTQMGQEVILRCVPISNHLYFYWYRQILGQKVEFLVSFYNNEISEKSEIFDDQFSVERPDGSNFTLKIRSTKLEDSAMYFCASSLRVGTGELFFGEGSRLTVL.

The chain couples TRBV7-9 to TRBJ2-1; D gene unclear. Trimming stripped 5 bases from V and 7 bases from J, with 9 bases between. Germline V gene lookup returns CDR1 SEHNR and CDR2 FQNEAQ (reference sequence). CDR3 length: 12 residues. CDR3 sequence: CASSPTRNEQFF. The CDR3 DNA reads TGTGCCAGCAGCCCCACTCGGAATGAGCAGTTCTTC.